This TCR beta chain was captured by sequencing in a study of tumour-infiltrating T cells in Burkitt lymphoma. Across the whole study: Patients covered every epidemiological subtype of Burkitt lymphoma. General study points: Many Burkitt lymphoma patients shared several public clonotypes.

Details on this clone: Its antigen is as yet unknown.

Profiled with immunoSEQ multiplex PCR; TCRdb holds only in-frame clones, not every one. The repertoire includes around 3,900 clones, around 14% of them detected once, and about 19% sits in the top ten. The CDR3 extends over 13 amino acids. V shed 0 bases and J 6 bases; nucleotides not matched to a gene: 0. Germline CDR1 is LNHNV and CDR2 is YYDKDF (reference sequence). The V gene is TRBV15, the J gene TRBJ2-7; 9 bases are shared with TRBD2. The TCR was taken from a human donor with Burkitt lymphoma. The sample taken for sequencing was tumor tissue. DNA of the CDR3: TGTGCCACCAGCAGAGATAGCGGGGGCGAGCAGTACTTC. It is translated as CATSRDSGGEQYF.